This note documents a single T cell receptor (beta chain) sequence. This CDR3 is 12 amino acids long. CDR1 SGHVS and CDR2 FQNEAQ come from the germline V gene. V lost 5 bases and J lost 9, with 13 bases in between. These data belong to a study of cytomegalovirus exposure and HLA in healthy donors. The primer mix had 60 Vbeta and 13 Jbeta primers. Assay: immunoSEQ multiplex PCR; the TCRdb copy retains only in-frame clones and omits some. The sample consists of 110,000 to 150,000 clones, around three quarters of them appearing once. This receptor was obtained from a woman aged 40 to 50 in good health and CMV-seronegative. Sample: PBMCs. The V and J genes are TRBV7-8 and TRBJ1-2, with D possibly being TRBD1 (5 bases). This CDR3 is CASSGGTRRYTF. In DNA form, the CDR3 reads TGTGCCAGCAGCGGGGGGACTCGGCGCTACACCTTC.